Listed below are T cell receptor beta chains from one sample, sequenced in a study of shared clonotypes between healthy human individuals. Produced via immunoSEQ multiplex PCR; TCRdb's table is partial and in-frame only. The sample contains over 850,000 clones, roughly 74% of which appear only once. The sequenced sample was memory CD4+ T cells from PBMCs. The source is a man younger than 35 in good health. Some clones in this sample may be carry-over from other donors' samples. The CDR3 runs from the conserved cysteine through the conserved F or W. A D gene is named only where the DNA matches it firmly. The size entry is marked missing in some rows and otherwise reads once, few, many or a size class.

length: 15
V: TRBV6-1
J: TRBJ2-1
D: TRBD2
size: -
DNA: TGTGCCAGCAGTGGTATTAGCGGGAGGTACAATGAGCAGTTCTTC
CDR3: CASSGISGRYNEQFF

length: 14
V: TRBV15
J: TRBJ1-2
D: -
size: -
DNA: TGTGCCACCAGCAGAGACAGTTCAAGCTATGGCTACACCTTC
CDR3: CATSRDSSSYGYTF

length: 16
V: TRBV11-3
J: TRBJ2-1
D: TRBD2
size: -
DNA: TGTGCCAGCAGCCCAGGGACTAGCGGAGTGGGGAATGAGCAGTTCTTC
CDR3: CASSPGTSGVGNEQFF

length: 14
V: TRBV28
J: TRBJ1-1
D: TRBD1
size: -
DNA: TGTGCCAGCAGCCCCTACAGGGGGTATGCTGAAGCTTTCTTT
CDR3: CASSPYRGYAEAFF

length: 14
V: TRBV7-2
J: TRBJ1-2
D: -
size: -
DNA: TGTGCCAGCAGCTTACAGAGCTCAGGAAGTGGCTACACCTTC
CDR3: CASSLQSSGSGYTF

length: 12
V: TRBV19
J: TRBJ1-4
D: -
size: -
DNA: TGTGCCAGTAGCGGAAAGGGTGAAAAACTGTTTTTT
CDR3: CASSGKGEKLFF

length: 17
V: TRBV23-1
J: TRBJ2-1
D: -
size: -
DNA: TGCGCCAGCAGTCAATCGAGCGCGGTCAGCTCCTACAATGAGCAGTTCTTC
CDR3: CASSQSSAVSSYNEQFF

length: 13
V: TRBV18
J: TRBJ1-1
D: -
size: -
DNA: TGTGCCAGCTCACCTATAACGGGCACTGAAGCTTTCTTT
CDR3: CASSPITGTEAFF

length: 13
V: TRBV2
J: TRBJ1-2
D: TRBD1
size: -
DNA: TGTGCCAGCCGCCTTATTCCAGGGGGCGACTACACCTTC
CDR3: CASRLIPGGDYTF

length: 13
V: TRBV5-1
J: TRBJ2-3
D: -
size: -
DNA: TGCGCCAGCAGGGAGGGAGGCACAGATACGCAGTATTTT
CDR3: CASREGGTDTQYF

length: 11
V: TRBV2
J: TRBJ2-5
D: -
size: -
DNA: TGTGCCTCACACCTACAAGAGACCCAGTACTTC
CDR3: CASHLQETQYF

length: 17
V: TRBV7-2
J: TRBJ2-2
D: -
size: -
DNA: TGTGCCAGCAGCTTGTATTGGGGCCAAATAAACACCGGGGAGCTGTTTTTT
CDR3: CASSLYWGQINTGELFF

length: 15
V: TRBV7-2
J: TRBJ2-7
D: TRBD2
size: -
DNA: TGTGCCAGCAGCCAGCGGGCGGCGGGAGCTGGCGAGCAGTACTTC
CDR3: CASSQRAAGAGEQYF

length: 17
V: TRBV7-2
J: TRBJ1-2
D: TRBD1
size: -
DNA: TGTGCCAGCAGCCCTTTCAGCGTGGCAGGGGGTAACTATGGCTACACCTTC
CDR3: CASSPFSVAGGNYGYTF

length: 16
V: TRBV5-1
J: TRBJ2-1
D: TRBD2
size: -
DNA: TGCGCCAGCAGCTTGGGAGGTAGCGGGAGCTGGGATGAGCAGTTCTTC
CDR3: CASSLGGSGSWDEQFF

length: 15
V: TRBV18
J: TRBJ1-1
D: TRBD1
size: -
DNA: TGTGCCAGCTCACCTCGACAGGGCGGCACCACTGAAGCTTTCTTT
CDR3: CASSPRQGGTTEAFF

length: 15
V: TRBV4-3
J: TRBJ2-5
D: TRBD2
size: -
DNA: TGCGCCAGCAGCCCAGGGACTAGCGGGAGGGAGACCCAGTACTTC
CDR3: CASSPGTSGRETQYF

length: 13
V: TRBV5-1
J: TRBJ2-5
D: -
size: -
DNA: TGCGCCAGCAGTTTTAGTTCGGAAGAGACCCAGTACTTC
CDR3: CASSFSSEETQYF

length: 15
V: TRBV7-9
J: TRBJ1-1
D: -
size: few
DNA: TGTGCCAGCAGCTTAGGGGGGAGCCCTAGCACTGAAGCTTTCTTT
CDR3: CASSLGGSPSTEAFF

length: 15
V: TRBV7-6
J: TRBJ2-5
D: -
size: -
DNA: TGTGCCAGCAGCTTTGGGTCCTTTTCCAAAGAGACCCAGTACTTC
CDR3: CASSFGSFSKETQYF

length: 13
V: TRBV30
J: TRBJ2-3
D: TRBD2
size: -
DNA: TGTGCCTCTGGGGCGGGAGGTGGAGATACGCAGTATTTT
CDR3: CASGAGGGDTQYF

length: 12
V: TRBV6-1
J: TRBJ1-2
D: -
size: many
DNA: TGTGCCAGCAGTGCGGGTGAGGGTGGCTACACCTTC
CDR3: CASSAGEGGYTF

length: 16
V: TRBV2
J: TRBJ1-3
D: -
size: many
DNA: TGTGCCAGCAGTGCAACACTTACTGAGACTGGAAACACCATATATTTT
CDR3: CASSATLTETGNTIYF

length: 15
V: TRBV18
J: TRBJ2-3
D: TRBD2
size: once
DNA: TGTGCCAGCTCACCCGTGACCGGGAGGGCAGATACGCAGTATTTT
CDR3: CASSPVTGRADTQYF

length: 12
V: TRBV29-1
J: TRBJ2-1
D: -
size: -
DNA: TGCAGCGTTGGGGTCCTGAGCAATGAGCAGTTCTTC
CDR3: CSVGVLSNEQFF

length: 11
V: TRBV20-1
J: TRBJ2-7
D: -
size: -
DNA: TGCAGTGCTAGAGATCTCGGCGAGCAGTACTTC
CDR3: CSARDLGEQYF

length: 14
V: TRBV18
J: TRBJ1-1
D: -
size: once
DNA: TGTGCCAGCTCACTCTCAGGGCAGGGGACTGAAGCTTTCTTT
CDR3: CASSLSGQGTEAFF

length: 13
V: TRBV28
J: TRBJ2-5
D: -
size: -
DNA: TGTGCCAGCAGTTTACCCCTCCGAGAGACCCAGTACTTC
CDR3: CASSLPLRETQYF